This TCR beta chain was profiled in a study of response to subunit inactivated influenza vaccine (dated by TCRdb to the late 2010s). A note on the overall study: The study used deep quantitative T cell receptor repertoire profiling to track responses to a trivalent subunit inactivated influenza vaccine.

The library was generated by RT-PCR. The reads were generated on an Illumina HiSeq 2500. Clones were called with MiXCR by TCRdb after fastp trimmed the public reads at Q25, and only in-frame beta chains were retained. Every entry covers one CDR3 protein and lists the most common genes and DNA from its rows. The sample includes about 520,000 distinct CDR3 sequences, with around 7.7% observed a single time. Clones ranked in the top ten supply less than 15% of the sample. Study-wide findings and limitations: The authors suggested that each seasonal influenza vaccination may recruit only a limited number of new T cells.

To note about this clonotype: Its antigen remains unidentified. No much larger clonotype is one base removed from it; base qualities were not supplied.

The germline V gene (reference sequence) sets CDR1 to DFQATT and CDR2 to SNEGSKA. Including the terminal cysteine and phenylalanine, the CDR3 comprises 13 residues. Here the CDR3 DNA is all that survives: 39 bases in frame from base 1. Deletion took 2 bases off V and 0 bases off J, with a span of 2 bases between the germline ends. Sequencing was performed on PBMCs from blood, taken less than 25 months after vaccination. The receptor was isolated from a man aged 50 to 69 who received an inactivated influenza vaccine. Donor details come from another sample of the same person, matched by shared clones. The V and J segments used are TRBV20-1 and TRBJ2-6; the D gene is not confidently resolved. The CDR3 region has the sequence CSARLSGANVLTF. The nucleotide sequence reads as follows: TGCAGTGCTAGACTCTCTGGGGCCAACGTCCTGACTTTC.